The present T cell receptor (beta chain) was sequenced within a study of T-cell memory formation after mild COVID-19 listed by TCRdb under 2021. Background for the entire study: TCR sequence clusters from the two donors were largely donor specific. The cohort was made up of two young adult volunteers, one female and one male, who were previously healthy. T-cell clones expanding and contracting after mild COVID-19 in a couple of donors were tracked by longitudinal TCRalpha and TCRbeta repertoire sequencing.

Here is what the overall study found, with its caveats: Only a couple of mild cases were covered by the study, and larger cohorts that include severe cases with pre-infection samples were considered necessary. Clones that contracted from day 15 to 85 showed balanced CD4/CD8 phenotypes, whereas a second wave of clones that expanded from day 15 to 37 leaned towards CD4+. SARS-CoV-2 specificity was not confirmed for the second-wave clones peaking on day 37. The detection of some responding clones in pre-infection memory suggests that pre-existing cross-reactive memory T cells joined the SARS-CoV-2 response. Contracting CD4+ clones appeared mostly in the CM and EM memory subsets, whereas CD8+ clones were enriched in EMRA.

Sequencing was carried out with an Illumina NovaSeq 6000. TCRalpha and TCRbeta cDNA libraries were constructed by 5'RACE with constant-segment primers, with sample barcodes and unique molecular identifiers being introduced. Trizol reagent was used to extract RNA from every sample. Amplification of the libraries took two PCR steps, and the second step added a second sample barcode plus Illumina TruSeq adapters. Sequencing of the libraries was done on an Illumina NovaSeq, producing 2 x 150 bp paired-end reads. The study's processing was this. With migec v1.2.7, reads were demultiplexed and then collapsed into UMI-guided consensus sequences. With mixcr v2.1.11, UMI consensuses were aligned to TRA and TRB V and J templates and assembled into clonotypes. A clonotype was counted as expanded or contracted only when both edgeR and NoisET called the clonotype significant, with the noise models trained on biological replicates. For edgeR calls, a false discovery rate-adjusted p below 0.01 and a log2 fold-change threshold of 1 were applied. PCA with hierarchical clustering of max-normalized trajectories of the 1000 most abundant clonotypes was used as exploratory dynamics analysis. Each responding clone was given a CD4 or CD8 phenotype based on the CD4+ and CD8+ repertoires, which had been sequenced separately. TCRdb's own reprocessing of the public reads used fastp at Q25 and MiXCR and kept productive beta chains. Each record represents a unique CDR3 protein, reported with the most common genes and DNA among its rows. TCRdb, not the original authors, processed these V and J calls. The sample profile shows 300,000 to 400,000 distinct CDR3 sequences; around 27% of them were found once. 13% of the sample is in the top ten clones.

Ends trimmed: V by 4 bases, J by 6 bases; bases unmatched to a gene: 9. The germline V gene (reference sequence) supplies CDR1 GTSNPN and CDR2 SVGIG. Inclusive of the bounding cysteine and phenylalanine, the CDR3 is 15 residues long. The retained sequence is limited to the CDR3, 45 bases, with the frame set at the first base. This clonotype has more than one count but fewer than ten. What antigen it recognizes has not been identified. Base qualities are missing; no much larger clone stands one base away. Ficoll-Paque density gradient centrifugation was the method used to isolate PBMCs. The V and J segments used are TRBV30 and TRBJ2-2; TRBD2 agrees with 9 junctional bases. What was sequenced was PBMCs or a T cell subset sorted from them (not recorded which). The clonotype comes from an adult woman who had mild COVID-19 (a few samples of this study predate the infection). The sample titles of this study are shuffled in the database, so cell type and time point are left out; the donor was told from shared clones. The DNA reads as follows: TGTGCCTGGATCTCCGGGACTAGCAGCGCCGGGGAGCTGTTTTTT. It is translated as CAWISGTSSAGELFF.